This T cell receptor (beta chain) appears in the sequencing data of a study of T cells in localized non-small cell lung cancer. Study results and caveats: In the blood, greater T cell density corresponded to longer overall survival. Detection in adjacent lung was observed for a median around 59 of the top 100 tumor clones.

Germline assignment: CDR1 SGHRS and CDR2 YFSETQ. CDR3 length: 12 residues. V dropped 7 bases and J dropped 7; count of bases not matched to a gene: 1. The repertoire was sequenced with immunoSEQ multiplex PCR; TCRdb's copy has only in-frame clones and lacks some. The data show 130,000 or so clones, with more than 70% seen just once and 1.7% held by the top ten. On this clone itself: The antigen remains undetermined.

Sequenced here: peripheral blood, sampled before any cancer treatment. V is TRBV5-1 and J is TRBJ2-7; 14 nucleotides match TRBD2. This sequence was found in a female donor over 55 with stage I lung adenocarcinoma. This chain's CDR3 is CASGLAGGEQYF. CDR3 DNA: TGCGCCAGCGGACTAGCGGGAGGTGAGCAGTACTTC.